The T cell receptor (beta chain) under discussion was sequenced for a study of PD-1 blockade in classical Hodgkin lymphoma. Whole-study findings and limits: Prior therapy or disease activity may underlie the repertoire differences, whose causes remain undefined. Similar baseline diversity was found in complete responders and newly diagnosed patients.

All trial patients relapsed after autologous stem cell transplantation. Reported best responses ranged across complete response, partial response or progressive disease. This clone was seen once. The antigen is unknown. The method was immunoSEQ multiplex PCR; TCRdb's version includes in-frame clones alone and lacks a portion of them. The sample lists about 58,000 clones, about 91% seen once, with about 9.4% in the top ten. Source: peripheral blood mononuclear cells (PBMCs), taken before the second cycle of nivolumab. The TCR was taken from a human donor with classical Hodgkin lymphoma.

CDR3 DNA: TGTGCCAGCAGCCAATGGGGGGACGCTGAAGCTTTCTTT. Translation gives CASSQWGDAEAFF. J is TRBJ1-1 and V is TRBV9; a weak D match, TRBD1 (5 bases). The CDR3 runs 13 residues. The V gene's germline CDR1 is SGDLS and CDR2 YYNGEE. Trimming left V 4 bases short and J 6 bases short, with 13 bases between.